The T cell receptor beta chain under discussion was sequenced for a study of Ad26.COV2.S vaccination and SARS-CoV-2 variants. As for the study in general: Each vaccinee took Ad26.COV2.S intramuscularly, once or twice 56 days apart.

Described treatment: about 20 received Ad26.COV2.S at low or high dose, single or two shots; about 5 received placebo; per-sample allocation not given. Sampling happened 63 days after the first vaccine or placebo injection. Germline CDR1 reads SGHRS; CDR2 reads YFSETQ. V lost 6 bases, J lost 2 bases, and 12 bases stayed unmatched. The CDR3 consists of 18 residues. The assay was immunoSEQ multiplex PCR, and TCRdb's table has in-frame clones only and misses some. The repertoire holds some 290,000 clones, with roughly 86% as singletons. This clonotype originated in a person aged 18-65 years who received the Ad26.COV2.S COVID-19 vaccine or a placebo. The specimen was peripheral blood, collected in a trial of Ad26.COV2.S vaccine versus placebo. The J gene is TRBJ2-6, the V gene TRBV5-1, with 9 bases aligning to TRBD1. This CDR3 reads CASKTATGGSAGANVLTF. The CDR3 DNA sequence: TGCGCCAGCAAAACGGCAACAGGGGGCAGCGCTGGGGCCAACGTCCTGACTTTC.